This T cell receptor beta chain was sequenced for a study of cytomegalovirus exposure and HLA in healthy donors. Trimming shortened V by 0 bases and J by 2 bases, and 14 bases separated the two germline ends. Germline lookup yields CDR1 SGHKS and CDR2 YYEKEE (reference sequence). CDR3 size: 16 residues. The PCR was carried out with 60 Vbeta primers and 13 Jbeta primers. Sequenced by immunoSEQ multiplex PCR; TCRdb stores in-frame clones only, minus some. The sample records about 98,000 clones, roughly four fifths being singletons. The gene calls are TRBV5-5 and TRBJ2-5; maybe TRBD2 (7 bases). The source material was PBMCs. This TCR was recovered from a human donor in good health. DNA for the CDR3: TGTGCCAGCAGCTTGGGGTGGGGGGGGCCGCAAGAGACCCAGTACTTC. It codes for CASSLGWGGPQETQYF.